The 19 T cell receptor beta chains presented below share a single source sample, sequenced in a study of cytomegalovirus exposure and HLA in healthy donors. The study ran its PCR with 60 Vbeta and 13 Jbeta primers. Clones were read by immunoSEQ multiplex PCR, and TCRdb kept only the in-frame ones, dropping some. The table includes under 150,000 clones, roughly 80% detected once. Input material: PBMCs. The receptors shown here come from a girl aged 2 to 9 in good health and CMV-seronegative.

The genes are TRBV7-2 and TRBJ1-5; possible D gene TRBD1, 6 bases. V was shortened by 5 bases and J by 4 bases, with 15 bases between the two germline ends. Germline values: CDR1 SGHTA, CDR2 FQGNSA. This CDR3 comprises 15 residues. This CDR3 is CASSRGASPNQPQHF. Written as DNA, the CDR3 is TGTGCCAGCAGCCGGGGGGCTTCTCCTAATCAGCCCCAGCATTTT. Full variable domain (remainder filled in from reference TRBV7-2 and TRBJ1-5): GAGVSQSPSNKVTEKGKDVELRCDPISGHTALYWYRQSLGQGLEFLIYFQGNSAPDKSGLPSDRFSAERTGGSVSTLTIQRTQQEDSAVYLCASSRGASPNQPQHFGDGTRLSIL.

V gene TRBV28 combines with J gene TRBJ1-1, with 7 bases fitting TRBD1. The CDR3 totals 15 residues. Germline CDR1 is MDHEN and CDR2 is SYDVKM. V was clipped by 6 bases and J by 6 bases; unmatched bases: 13. This chain's CDR3 is CASSPAGRGWAEAFF. The CDR3 region has the DNA TGTGCCAGCAGCCCAGCGGGCAGGGGGTGGGCTGAAGCTTTCTTT.

CDR3 DNA sequence: TGTGCCTGGAGTGTAGCGGGGGGGCGCTACAATGAGCAGTTCTTC. Translated, it gives CAWSVAGGRYNEQFF. V usage is TRBV30 and J usage is TRBJ2-1, with 10 bases identical to TRBD2. The CDR3 loop spans 15 amino acids. The germline gives CDR1 GTSNPN, CDR2 SVGIG (reference sequence). V shed 0 bases and J 3 bases; nucleotides not matched to a gene: 2.

V gene TRBV28 combines with J gene TRBJ2-7; TRBD2 is a possible D gene (6 bases). The germline V and J ends were trimmed by 3 bases and 1 base, with 13 bases remaining between them. The germline V gene encodes CDR1 MDHEN and CDR2 SYDVKM. The CDR3 runs to 15 residues. The CDR3 sequence: CASSLHGSRSYEQYF. The CDR3 coding sequence is TGTGCCAGCAGTTTGCACGGGAGCCGTTCCTACGAGCAGTACTTC.

The chain joins TRBV4-3 to TRBJ2-1, with a tentative D call TRBD1 (6 bases). The V end was cut by 4 bases, the J end by 3 bases, with 13 bases between. CDR1 and CDR2 from the germline V gene are LGHNA and YSLEER. This CDR3 has 15 amino acids. The DNA for the CDR3 is TGCGCCAGCAGCCCCGCTCGGGACATCTACAATGAGCAGTTCTTC. Protein sequence: CASSPARDIYNEQFF.

V usage is TRBV27 and J usage is TRBJ2-2; 8 bases align to TRBD2. Germline values: CDR1 MNHEY, CDR2 SMNVEV (reference sequence). The CDR3 loop spans 15 amino acids. Trimming cost V 0 bases and J 6 bases; bases outside gene matches: 3. The CDR3 bases are TGTGCCAGCAGTTTATCTAGCGGGAATGCCGGGGAGCTGTTTTTT. Translated: CASSLSSGNAGELFF.

The chain uses TRBV6-5 and TRBJ1-2; 8 positions match TRBD1. In germline, CDR1 is MNHEY, CDR2 SVGAGI. This CDR3 spans 14 amino acids. V was clipped by 6 bases and J by 5 bases; unmatched bases: 8. As DNA, the CDR3 is TGTGCCAGCAGAGGGACAGGCGTCTCTTATGGCTACACCTTC. Protein sequence: CASRGTGVSYGYTF.

The chain joins TRBV4-1 to TRBJ2-1, with D possibly being TRBD1 (5 bases). The CDR3 extends over 16 amino acids. Per the germline V gene, CDR1 is MGHRA and CDR2 is YSYEKL. The germline V and J ends were trimmed by 5 bases and 4 bases, with 18 bases remaining between them. CDR3 loop: CASSSQGGVKYNEQFF. The DNA of the CDR3 is TGCGCCAGCAGCTCTCAGGGCGGCGTCAAGTACAATGAGCAGTTCTTC.

The V call is TRBV5-1, the J call TRBJ2-7; 15 positions agree with TRBD2. V was pared by 4 bases and J by 3 bases, with 8 bases of the junction left unmatched. There are 17 residues in the CDR3. Per the germline V gene, CDR1 is SGHRS and CDR2 is YFSETQ. CDR3 loop: CASSPSGLAGGHYEQYF. In DNA, the CDR3 is TGCGCCAGCAGCCCTTCGGGACTAGCGGGAGGCCACTACGAGCAGTACTTC.

The chain recombines TRBV7-2 with TRBJ2-1, with D tentatively TRBD2 (5 bases). The V gene's germline CDR1 is SGHTA and CDR2 FQGNSA. The CDR3 totals 13 residues. V lost 1 base to trimming and J lost 6 bases, with 7 bases between them. The CDR3 DNA reads TGTGCCAGCAGCTTAGGTGGGAGCAATGAGCAGTTCTTC. Its translation: CASSLGGSNEQFF.

The rearrangement links TRBV28 to TRBJ1-2, with TRBD1 as a possible D gene (6 bases). Germline loops: CDR1 MDHEN, CDR2 SYDVKM. Trimming left V 5 bases short and J 6 bases short, with 16 bases between. The CDR3 length is 14 residues. CDR3: CASSPPTGIHGYTF. The DNA of the CDR3 is TGTGCCAGCAGTCCACCCACAGGGATCCATGGCTACACCTTC.

In this sample, this clone turned up once. The chain employs TRBV9 and TRBJ1-3, with TRBD1 matching over 7 bases. The trim removed 0 bases at V and 2 bases at J, leaving 8 bases unmatched. Germline CDR1 SGDLS, CDR2 YYNGEE. The CDR3 spans 17 residues. CDR3 nucleotides: TGTGCCAGCAGCGTAGAGACCCCTGGGACAGCTGGAAACACCATATATTTT. This codes for CASSVETPGTAGNTIYF.

The rearrangement links TRBV19 to TRBJ2-5, with 11 bases identical to TRBD2. From germline, CDR1 is LNHDA and CDR2 SQIVND (reference sequence). The CDR3 runs to 15 residues. V shed 3 bases and J 5 bases; nucleotides not matched to a gene: 5. The CDR3 region is CASSMVPSGRETQYF. CDR3 sequence (DNA): TGTGCCAGTAGTATGGTGCCTAGCGGGAGGGAGACCCAGTACTTC.

This rearrangement joins TRBV4-1 to TRBJ1-1; a weak D match, TRBD1 (5 bases). The germline CDR1 and CDR2 sequences are MGHRA and YSYEKL. Trimming stripped 1 base from V and 11 bases from J, with 14 bases between. The CDR3 is 13 amino acids. The CDR3 coding sequence is TGCGCCAGCAGCCAAGGTGGAACAGGAGAGGCTTTCTTT. Translated: CASSQGGTGEAFF.

The rearrangement uses TRBV5-4 and TRBJ2-1; TRBD2 agrees at 9 bases. The CDR3 is made up of 16 amino acids. CDR1 is SGHNT and CDR2 is YYREEE in the germline V gene (reference sequence). Trimming cost V 2 bases and J 0 bases; bases outside gene matches: 3. Here the CDR3 DNA reads TGTGCCAGCAGCTTTCAAGCGGGGGGCTCCTACAATGAGCAGTTCTTC. The encoded protein is CASSFQAGGSYNEQFF.

The V and J genes are TRBV5-1 and TRBJ2-7; the match to TRBD1 covers 8 bases. CDR1 is SGHRS and CDR2 is YFSETQ in the germline V gene. This CDR3 is 14 amino acids long. J gave up 0 bases and V 4 bases, and 3 bases lay outside the gene matches. The CDR3 reads CASSPTGDSYEQYF. CDR3 DNA: TGCGCCAGCAGCCCGACAGGGGACTCCTACGAGCAGTACTTC.

The V gene is TRBV9, the J gene TRBJ2-1; D might be TRBD1 (6 bases). Germline CDR1 is SGDLS and CDR2 is YYNGEE. V lost 0 bases, J lost 6 bases, and 13 bases lay in between. The CDR3 totals 15 residues. The CDR3 bases are TGTGCCAGCAGCGTAGTTGTGGGGGCCACCAATGAGCAGTTCTTC. It translates to CASSVVVGATNEQFF.

The gene calls are TRBV2 and TRBJ2-7, with TRBD1 matching over 8 bases. The CDR3 runs to 14 residues. With 7 bases clipped from V and 0 bases from J, the junction kept 5 bases outside the gene matches. Germline V gives CDR1 SNHLY, CDR2 FYNNEI. The CDR3 DNA follows: TGTGCCAGCAAACGGGACAGGAACTCCTACGAGCAGTACTTC. Residues: CASKRDRNSYEQYF. Full variable domain (rest looked up from reference TRBV2 and TRBJ2-7): EPEVTQTPSHQVTQMGQEVILRCVPISNHLYFYWYRQILGQKVEFLVSFYNNEISEKSEIFDDQFSVERPDGSNFTLKIRSTKLEDSAMYFCASKRDRNSYEQYFGPGTRLTVT.

This chain connects TRBV7-6 to TRBJ1-1; TRBD1 might be the D (5 bases). The CDR3 spans 12 residues. V was cut by 5 bases and J by 6 bases, with 10 bases left in between. Germline CDR1 SGHVS, CDR2 FNYEAQ. CDR3 DNA: TGTGCCAGCAGCCCTTGGGGGGCTGAAGCTTTCTTT. It translates to CASSPWGAEAFF.